This paragraph reports one T cell receptor (beta chain). Its antigen is currently unknown. Donors in the study were healthy people who gave bone marrow. Amplification used 60 Vbeta primers and 13 Jbeta primers. The protocol was immunoSEQ multiplex PCR, while the TCRdb copy is restricted to in-frame clones and leaves out a portion. The sample consists of about 86,000 clones, about 71% of them appearing once. The source of the sample is a study of cytomegalovirus exposure and HLA in healthy donors. Trimming left V 5 bases short and J 6 bases short, with 10 bases between. CDR1 is MNHEY and CDR2 is SMNVEV in the germline V gene (reference sequence). The CDR3 runs to 13 residues. Study findings and constraints: For cytomegalovirus status, the classifier reportedly gave diagnoses with high specificity and sensitivity. As a later analysis revealed, most CMV-associated TCR beta chains appeared HLA-restricted. What a later analysis showed was that several of the most significant clusters appeared linked to common viral pathogens.

The material sequenced was PBMCs. The chain recombines TRBV27 with TRBJ1-4; no reliable D call. The receptor was isolated from a man aged 60 to 75 in good health and CMV-seronegative. CDR3 nucleotides: TGTGCCAGCAGTCCGTCACGGGATGAAAAACTGTTTTTT. It encodes CASSPSRDEKLFF.